These 19 T cell receptor beta chains originate from one sample sequenced in a study of breast tumors, draining lymph nodes, adjacent tissues. From the multiplex PCR reads, TCRdb called clonotypes with MiXCR, one entry per CDR3 protein. The repertoire consists of over 60,000 distinct CDR3 sequences, with 43% occurring once and the leading ten covering 8% to 9.5%. Sequencing input: breast tumor tissue. The receptors derive from a female donor with breast cancer. Some clones in this sample may be carry-over from other donors' samples.

This clonotype showed up many times. This rearrangement joins TRBV25-1 to TRBJ1-6; perhaps TRBD1 as D (5 bases). There are 18 residues in the CDR3. CDR1 MGHDK and CDR2 SYGVNS come from the germline V gene. Trimming left V 3 bases short and J 3 bases short, with 18 bases between. CDR3 region: CASSDPGTGLRYNSPLHF. The CDR3 region has the DNA TGTGCCAGCAGTGATCCAGGGACGGGGCTCCGCTATAATTCACCCCTCCACTTT. Filled out from reference TRBV25-1 and TRBJ1-6, the complete variable domain reads EADIYQTPRYLVIGTGKKITLECSQTMGHDKMYWYQQDPGMELHLIHYSYGVNSTEKGDLSSESTVSRIRTEHFPLTLESARPSHTSQYLCASSDPGTGLRYNSPLHFGNGTRLTVT.

In this sample, this clonotype turned up many times. The genes are TRBV3-1 and TRBJ2-5; D gene ambiguous. The CDR3 sequence is 16 residues long. V lost 1 base and J lost 1, with 13 bases in between. Germline V lookup: CDR1 LGHDT, CDR2 YNNKEL (reference sequence). The CDR3 here is CASSQGVTPPQETQYF. The DNA of the CDR3 is TGTGCCAGCAGCCAAGGGGTGACACCGCCCCAAGAGACCCAGTACTTC.

The chain has TRBV2 and TRBJ2-1; 14 nucleotides line up with TRBD2. Germline loops: CDR1 SNHLY, CDR2 FYNNEI. The length of the CDR3 is 15 residues. The J segment lost 9 bases and the V segment lost 4 bases, leaving 5 bases of the junction unmatched. This CDR3 is CASSGLGLAGGEQFF. The CDR3 nucleotides read TGTGCCAGCAGTGGGCTAGGACTAGCGGGGGGTGAGCAGTTCTTC.

This clonotype was observed at least ten times. V and J are TRBV19 and TRBJ2-2; 16 nucleotides align to TRBD2. CDR1 and CDR2 from the germline V gene are LNHDA and SQIVND (reference sequence). This CDR3 has 19 residues. The ends lost 4 bases at V and 5 bases at J; junction bases unmatched: 10. The DNA of the CDR3 is TGTGCCAGTAGTAGAACGGGACTAGCGGGGGGGTTGCGGACCGGGGAGCTGTTTTTT. Protein product: CASSRTGLAGGLRTGELFF. The full variable domain, rest sourced from reference TRBV19 and TRBJ2-2, is DGGITQSPKYLFRKEGQNVTLSCEQNLNHDAMYWYRQDPGQGLRLIYYSQIVNDFQKGDIAEGYSVSREKKESFPLTVTSAQKNPTAFYLCASSRTGLAGGLRTGELFFGEGSRLTVL.

For this clonotype: As the CDR3 is not closed by the conserved phenylalanine or tryptophan, this likely results from a read error. The DNA is left out, because the CDR3 cannot be placed on it with certainty; the CDR3 is given as TCRdb lists it. This chain joins TRBV6-5 and TRBJ2-5. Per the germline V gene, CDR1 is MNHEY and CDR2 is SVGAGI. Both ends counted, the CDR3 spans 16 residues. The CDR3 here is CASRPVGRSYGYTFGS.

This clonotype was recorded many times. The chain has TRBV15 and TRBJ2-4, with no clear D. The V gene's germline CDR1 is LNHNV and CDR2 YYDKDF (reference sequence). The V end was cut by 0 bases, the J end by 0 bases, with 12 bases between. This CDR3 is 17 amino acids long. The CDR3 sequence is CATSRDHGSLAKNIQYF. CDR3 DNA: TGTGCCACCAGCAGAGATCATGGTAGCCTAGCCAAAAACATTCAGTACTTC.

This clonotype was observed at least ten times. The rearrangement links TRBV3-1 to TRBJ1-2; no definite D call. Trimming pared 1 base from V and 4 bases from J, leaving 13 bases between. From germline, CDR1 is LGHDT and CDR2 YNNKEL (reference sequence). The length of the CDR3 is 15 residues. The CDR3 protein is CASSQAPEAGYGYTF. CDR3 bases: TGTGCCAGCAGCCAAGCCCCCGAGGCGGGCTATGGCTACACCTTC.

This clonotype has only a few counts. This chain uses TRBV7-3 with TRBJ1-1, with D unresolved. Per germline, CDR1 SGHTA and CDR2 FQGTGA. The CDR3 runs to 13 residues. The V gene lost 5 bases and the J gene lost 1 base, with 8 bases spanning the gap. The CDR3 region is CASSVQANTEAFF. The CDR3 bases are TGTGCCAGCAGCGTCCAAGCGAACACTGAAGCTTTCTTT. Variable domain in full (rest from reference TRBV7-3 and TRBJ1-1): GAGVSQTPSNKVTEKGKYVELRCDPISGHTALYWYRQSLGQGPEFLIYFQGTGAADDSGLPNDRFFAVRPEGSVSTLKIQRTERGDSAVYLCASSVQANTEAFFGQGTRLTVV.

V usage is TRBV20-1 and J usage is TRBJ1-4, with no clear D. The CDR3 sequence is 12 residues long. Trimming removed 6 bases from V and 8 bases from J, with 13 bases in between. Germline V CDR1 and CDR2: DFQATT, SNEGSKA (reference sequence). This chain's CDR3 is CSARLEGEKLFF. CDR3 DNA: TGCAGTGCCCGACTTGAGGGCGAAAAACTGTTTTTT.

This clonotype was counted many times. This rearrangement joins TRBV6-2 or TRBV6-3 to TRBJ2-3; 8 positions match TRBD2. CDR1 is MNHEY and CDR2 is SVGEGT in the germline V gene. The CDR3 is 15 residues long. V lost 6 bases and J lost 5; bases outside the gene matches: 10. The CDR3: CASRETAGGGDTQYF. CDR3 sequence (DNA): TGTGCCAGCAGGGAAACGGCGGGGGGTGGAGATACGCAGTATTTT.

This clonotype has a handful of counts. A much more abundant neighbour one base away suggests this may be a read error. This rearrangement joins TRBV6-2 or TRBV6-3 to TRBJ1-4; TRBD1 matches 9 bases. The CDR3 has 17 residues. V lost 5 bases and J lost 7; bases outside the gene matches: 14. Germline CDR1 is MNHEY and CDR2 is SVGEGT. Here the CDR3 DNA reads TGTGCCAGCAGTCACACCGCGGGACAGGGACGAGTTGAAAAACTGTTTTTT. Amino acid sequence: CASSHTAGQGRVEKLFF.

Details on this clonotype: The final CDR3 position lacks the conserved phenylalanine or tryptophan, pointing to a likely read error. The V gene is TRBV7-9, the J gene TRBJ2-5; D is perhaps TRBD2 (5 bases). The V end was cut by 5 bases, the J end by 9 bases, with 19 bases between. The CDR3 covers 14 residues. Germline V gives CDR1 SEHNR, CDR2 FQNEAQ (reference sequence). CDR3 in amino acids: CASSPDLARWPQYL. The CDR3 DNA sequence: TGTGCCAGCAGCCCAGATTTAGCGAGATGGCCCCAGTACCTC.

The gene calls are TRBV28 and TRBJ2-5; D perhaps matches TRBD2 (6 bases). The CDR3 runs to 15 residues. Looked up from germline, CDR1 is MDHEN and CDR2 is SYDVKM. The V end was cut by 2 bases, the J end by 5 bases, with 15 bases between. This CDR3 reads CASSLRRDRSETQYF. The CDR3 DNA reads as TGTGCCAGCAGTTTACGGCGGGATAGGTCGGAGACCCAGTACTTC.

V usage is TRBV2 and J usage is TRBJ2-2; D tentatively fits TRBD1 or TRBD2 (6 bases each). The CDR3 extends over 14 amino acids. Germline V gene data show CDR1 as SNHLY and CDR2 as FYNNEI. V gave up 3 bases and J gave up 5 bases, with 10 bases separating them. The CDR3 here is CASSEGGGTGELFF. The CDR3 DNA follows: TGTGCCAGCAGTGAGGGGGGCGGGACCGGGGAGCTGTTTTTT.

Worth noting for this clonotype: A read error may explain this, as a much larger clone is one base away. V and J are TRBV10-3 and TRBJ2-7, with D uncertain. The CDR3 contains 12 residues. Germline-derived CDR1 and CDR2 are ENHRY and SYGVKD. V dropped 5 bases and J dropped 3 bases, with 8 bases sitting between them. The CDR3 loop reads CAISWQNYEQYF. The CDR3 DNA sequence: TGTGCCATCAGTTGGCAGAACTACGAGCAGTACTTC.

This clonotype was counted at least ten times. The genes are TRBV20-1 and TRBJ1-5; tentatively, D is TRBD1 (5 bases). V lost 0 bases and J lost 3, with 18 bases in between. This CDR3 has 17 residues. CDR1 DFQATT and CDR2 SNEGSKA come from the germline V gene (reference sequence). In DNA form, the CDR3 reads TGCAGTGCTAGAGATTACCAGGGCAGGGCGCTCAATCAGCCCCAGCATTTT. This codes for CSARDYQGRALNQPQHF.

To note about this clonotype: A clone one base away is much larger, so this may be a read error. The CDR3 loop reads CASSLPRVNGYTF. The CDR3 bases are TGTGCCAGCAGTTTACCCAGGGTGAATGGCTACACCTTC. The chain is built from TRBV27 and TRBJ1-2, with D perhaps TRBD1 (5 bases). This CDR3 is 13 amino acids long. Trimming left V 2 bases short and J 6 bases short, with 10 bases between. The germline gives CDR1 MNHEY, CDR2 SMNVEV (reference sequence).

V usage is TRBV7-9 and J usage is TRBJ1-5; a weak D match, TRBD1 (6 bases). Per the germline V gene, CDR1 is SEHNR and CDR2 is FQNEAQ (reference sequence). Trimming left V 0 bases short and J 6 bases short, with 15 bases between. The CDR3 has 16 residues. The CDR3 protein is CASSLAAGAPAQPQHF. DNA of the CDR3: TGTGCCAGCAGCTTAGCGGCGGGGGCGCCAGCTCAGCCCCAGCATTTT.

A word on this clonotype: A clone one base away is much larger, so this may be a read error. This chain connects TRBV20-1 to TRBJ2-7; D tentatively fits TRBD1 or TRBD2 (6 bases each). V lost 6 bases and J 6 bases, leaving 21 bases between the germline ends. Per germline, CDR1 DFQATT and CDR2 SNEGSKA (reference sequence). The CDR3 is 14 amino acids. DNA for the CDR3: TGCAGTGCAGGGGGGTGGGCCAGGCACTCCGAGCAGTACTTC. As protein: CSAGGWARHSEQYF.